These 23 T cell receptor beta chains were sequenced from one sample in a study of blood T cell repertoires in COVID-19. Produced via immunoSEQ multiplex PCR; TCRdb's table is partial and in-frame only. Altogether 150,000 to 200,000 clones are present, 90% being singletons, with the ten largest covering about 0.59%. The sample was peripheral blood. The receptors stem from a man aged 50 to 59 with acute or convalescent COVID-19.

This chain joins TRBV27 and TRBJ2-1; 14 bases match TRBD2. The CDR3 covers 20 residues. V lost 2 bases, J lost 9 bases, and 18 bases stayed unmatched. The germline V gene has CDR1 MNHEY and CDR2 SMNVEV (reference sequence). CDR3 loop: CASSLGRQTSGGGLRFEQFF. The CDR3 nucleotides read TGTGCCAGCAGTTTAGGGAGACAGACTAGCGGGGGGGGACTACGATTTGAGCAGTTCTTC.

The chain employs TRBV18 and TRBJ2-3; the D is unclear. Between the trimmed V and J ends, which lost 3 bases and 5 bases, there was a span of 15 bases. The CDR3 loop spans 15 amino acids. CDR1 and CDR2 (germline): KGHSH, LQKENI. The CDR3 here is CASSPSLVQEDTQYF. In DNA, the CDR3 is TGTGCCAGCTCACCGTCTCTGGTGCAGGAAGATACGCAGTATTTT.

The gene calls are TRBV28 and TRBJ2-7; 8 nucleotides agree with TRBD2. With 6 bases clipped from V and 2 bases from J, the junction kept 12 bases outside the gene matches. The CDR3 runs to 16 residues. Germline values: CDR1 MDHEN, CDR2 SYDVKM. The CDR3 is CASRARGGRTPYEQYF. The CDR3 region has the DNA TGTGCCAGCAGAGCACGGGGGGGGCGGACCCCCTACGAGCAGTACTTC. Supplemented by reference TRBV28 and TRBJ2-7, the full variable domain reads DVKVTQSSRYLVKRTGEKVFLECVQDMDHENMFWYRQDPGLGLRLIYFSYDVKMKEKGDIPEGYSVSREKKERFSLILESASTNQTSMYLCASRARGGRTPYEQYFGPGTRLTVT.

This sequence joins TRBV6-2 or TRBV6-3 and TRBJ2-2, with D maybe TRBD2 (7 bases). The CDR3 contains 16 residues. CDR1 and CDR2 (germline): MNHEY, SVGEGT. Trimming stripped 5 bases from V and 1 base from J, with 14 bases between. CDR3 nucleotide sequence: TGTGCCAGCAGTCCCCAGGGGAGGGGGAACACCGGGGAGCTGTTTTTT. This codes for CASSPQGRGNTGELFF.

CDR3 sequence: CASSPPTEPQHF. DNA for the CDR3: TGTGCCAGCAGTCCCCCGACAGAGCCCCAGCATTTT. The rearrangement uses TRBV6-5 and TRBJ1-5, with D perhaps TRBD1 (5 bases). In germline, CDR1 is MNHEY, CDR2 SVGAGI. The CDR3 has 12 amino acids. Trimming pared 5 bases from V and 8 bases from J, leaving 10 bases between.

The chain combines TRBV30 with TRBJ2-2; 7 bases align to TRBD1. The CDR3 is 16 amino acids. Germline values: CDR1 GTSNPN, CDR2 SVGIG (reference sequence). The junction had 9 bases not matched to a gene; V was cut back by 2 bases and J by 3 bases. The CDR3 spells CAWSPKGAADTGELFF. The CDR3, as DNA: TGTGCCTGGAGTCCAAAGGGGGCAGCGGACACCGGGGAGCTGTTTTTT.

The gene calls are TRBV4-2 and TRBJ2-1, with 9 bases that match TRBD2. CDR3 length: 14 residues. The germline V gene encodes CDR1 LGHNA and CDR2 YNFKEQ. The ends lost 3 bases at V and 9 bases at J; junction bases unmatched: 6. The CDR3 DNA reads as TGTGCCAGCAGCCAGGGACTAGCAGTGAGTGAGCAGTTCTTC. Translating it yields CASSQGLAVSEQFF.

The chain couples TRBV12-5 to TRBJ2-2; 7 bases line up with TRBD1. V gave up 3 bases and J gave up 4 bases; unmatched junction bases: 5. Per germline, CDR1 LGHNT and CDR2 FRNRAP. The CDR3 extends over 15 amino acids. CDR3 sequence (DNA): TGTGCTAGTGGTTTTTTTCAGGGGGTCACCGGGGAGCTGTTTTTT. This codes for CASGFFQGVTGELFF. Variable domain in full (rest from reference TRBV12-5 and TRBJ2-2): DARVTQTPRHKVTEMGQEVTMRCQPILGHNTVFWYRQTMMQGLELLAYFRNRAPLDDSGMPKDRFSAEMPDATLATLKIQPSEPRDSAVYFCASGFFQGVTGELFFGEGSRLTVL.

V usage is TRBV6-5 and J usage is TRBJ2-7; D not certain. V dropped 10 bases and J dropped 2 bases, with 15 bases sitting between them. The germline V gene encodes CDR1 MNHEY and CDR2 SVGAGI. The CDR3 is 13 amino acids. In DNA form, the CDR3 reads TGTGCCACCTCACAGAGTCGAACCTACGAGCAGTACTTC. Translated, it gives CATSQSRTYEQYF.

The V call is TRBV7-2, the J call TRBJ2-2; D unresolved. There are 15 residues in the CDR3. V lost 5 bases and J lost 4, with 14 bases in between. CDR1 is SGHTA, CDR2 FQGNSA, per germline. For the CDR3, the DNA is TGTGCCAGCAGCCGGATCTCTACGGGCACCGGGGAGCTGTTTTTT. Encoded protein: CASSRISTGTGELFF.

This chain uses TRBV20-1 with TRBJ2-7; possible D gene TRBD2, 5 bases. V was clipped by 6 bases and J by 3 bases, with 9 bases between them. This CDR3 is 11 amino acids long. The germline V gene has CDR1 DFQATT and CDR2 SNEGSKA (reference sequence). In DNA form, the CDR3 reads TGCAGTGCCCAGGCGGGCTACGAGCAGTACTTC. Translated: CSAQAGYEQYF.

This chain uses TRBV10-3 with TRBJ2-7; no definite D call. Trimming removed 0 bases at V and 0 bases at J, with 3 bases between. From germline, CDR1 is ENHRY and CDR2 SYGVKD. This CDR3 comprises 13 residues. CDR3 in amino acids: CAISESYSYEQYF. CDR3 nucleotide sequence: TGTGCCATCAGTGAGTCTTACTCCTACGAGCAGTACTTC.

This clone was found once. This chain connects TRBV25-1 to TRBJ1-1; 7 bases fit TRBD1. V dropped 6 bases and J dropped 6; count of bases not matched to a gene: 4. The germline CDR1 and CDR2 sequences are MGHDK and SYGVNS. The CDR3 runs 12 residues. The chain's CDR3 is CASRRGRAEAFF. The DNA of the CDR3 is TGTGCCAGCAGAAGGGGGCGCGCTGAAGCTTTCTTT.

V usage is TRBV7-2 and J usage is TRBJ1-2, with TRBD1 identical over 7 bases. Germline lookup yields CDR1 SGHTA and CDR2 FQGNSA. The CDR3 is 14 amino acids. The junction had 6 bases not matched to a gene; V was cut back by 4 bases and J by 4 bases. In nucleotides, the CDR3 is TGTGCCAGCAGCTCGTCGGGACAGTCCTATGGCTACACCTTC. As protein: CASSSSGQSYGYTF.

The V and J genes are TRBV9 and TRBJ1-1; TRBD1 agrees at 7 bases. The germline V gene encodes CDR1 SGDLS and CDR2 YYNGEE. The CDR3 runs 16 residues. The V gene end was trimmed by 0 bases and the J gene end by 0 bases; junction bases not matched to a gene: 5. The CDR3 reads CASSVGQGVMNTEAFF. CDR3 bases: TGTGCCAGCAGCGTAGGGCAGGGGGTGATGAACACTGAAGCTTTCTTT.

This chain links TRBV11-2 with TRBJ1-3; no clear D. This CDR3 contains 15 residues. V lost 4 bases and J lost 0, with 10 bases in between. Germline V gene sequence: CDR1 SGHAT, CDR2 FQNNGV. In DNA, the CDR3 is TGTGCCAGCAGCTCGTTCCGTAGCTCTGGAAACACCATATATTTT. It specifies CASSSFRSSGNTIYF.

V is TRBV11-1 and J is TRBJ1-2; a possible D gene is TRBD1 (6 bases). CDR3 length: 15 amino acids. CDR1 is SGHAT and CDR2 is FQDESV in the germline V gene (reference sequence). Between the trimmed V and J ends, which lost 3 bases and 7 bases, there was a span of 18 bases. The CDR3 DNA follows: TGTGCCAGCAGCTTTGGGACACCCCCAGGCGGTGGCTACACCTTC. Protein: CASSFGTPPGGGYTF.

Notes on this clone: An end of the junction does not agree with germline; a read error may underlie this. The chain is built from TRBV6-1 and TRBJ1-5; no firm D call. CDR3 length: 14 amino acids. Germline values: CDR1 MNHNS, CDR2 SASEGT. In nucleotides, the CDR3 is TGTGCCAGCAGTGATGGAACAGCCAATCGGCCCCAGCATTTT. It translates to CASSDGTANRPQHF.

V usage is TRBV13 and J usage is TRBJ2-3; 9 bases are shared with TRBD1. V shed 6 bases and J 5 bases; nucleotides not matched to a gene: 9. In germline, CDR1 is PRHDT, CDR2 FYEKMQ (reference sequence). CDR3 length: 15 residues. CDR3 coding DNA: TGTGCCAGCAGTTTAACACAGGGGGCTGGAGATACGCAGTATTTT. Its protein product is CASSLTQGAGDTQYF.

The chain combines TRBV4-1 with TRBJ1-2, with D unresolved. In germline, CDR1 is MGHRA, CDR2 YSYEKL. Trimming took 0 bases from V and 0 from J, leaving 8 bases between them. The CDR3 runs 15 residues. The CDR3 loop reads CASSQELMTNYGYTF. CDR3 nucleotide sequence: TGCGCCAGCAGCCAAGAACTCATGACTAACTATGGCTACACCTTC.

The CDR3 sequence: CASSPRRAGDEQFF. CDR3 DNA: TGTGCCAGCAGCCCCCGAAGGGCGGGGGATGAGCAGTTCTTC. The chain carries TRBV3-1 (or the pseudogene TRBV3-2) and TRBJ2-1, with TRBD2 matching over 7 bases. Looked up from germline, CDR1 is LGHDT and CDR2 is YNNKEL (reference sequence). The CDR3 covers 14 residues. V dropped 4 bases and J dropped 8; count of bases not matched to a gene: 8.

The rearrangement joins TRBV7-9 to TRBJ1-1; no definite D call. The length of the CDR3 is 15 residues. The V end was cut by 1 base, the J end by 5 bases, with 14 bases between. The germline gives CDR1 SEHNR, CDR2 FQNEAQ (reference sequence). CDR3 nucleotide sequence: TGTGCCAGCAGCTTAGTTGTCAGCGGAGGAACTGAAGCTTTCTTT. Translation: CASSLVVSGGTEAFF.

This clone was seen just once. The chain combines TRBV4-3 with TRBJ2-4; D is perhaps TRBD2 (5 bases). V lost 0 bases, J lost 0 bases, and 9 bases lay in between. Germline CDR1 LGHNA, CDR2 YSLEER. The CDR3 consists of 16 residues. CDR3 protein: CASSQDGGRAKNIQYF. The CDR3 region has the DNA TGCGCCAGCAGCCAAGATGGAGGCCGAGCCAAAAACATTCAGTACTTC.